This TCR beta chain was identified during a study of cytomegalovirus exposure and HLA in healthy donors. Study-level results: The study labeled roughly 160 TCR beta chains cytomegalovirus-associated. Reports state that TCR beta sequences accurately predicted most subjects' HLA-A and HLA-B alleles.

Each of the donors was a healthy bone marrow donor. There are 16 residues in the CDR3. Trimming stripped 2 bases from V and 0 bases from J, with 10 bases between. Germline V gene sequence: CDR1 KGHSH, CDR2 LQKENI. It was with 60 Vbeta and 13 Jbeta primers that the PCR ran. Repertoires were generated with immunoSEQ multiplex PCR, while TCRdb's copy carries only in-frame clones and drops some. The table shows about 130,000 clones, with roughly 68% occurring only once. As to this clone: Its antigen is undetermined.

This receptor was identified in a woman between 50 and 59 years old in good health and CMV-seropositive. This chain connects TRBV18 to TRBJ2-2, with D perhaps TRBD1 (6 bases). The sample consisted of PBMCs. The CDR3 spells CASSPGGGTNTGELFF. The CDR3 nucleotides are TGTGCCAGCTCACCAGGGGGCGGAACGAACACCGGGGAGCTGTTTTTT.